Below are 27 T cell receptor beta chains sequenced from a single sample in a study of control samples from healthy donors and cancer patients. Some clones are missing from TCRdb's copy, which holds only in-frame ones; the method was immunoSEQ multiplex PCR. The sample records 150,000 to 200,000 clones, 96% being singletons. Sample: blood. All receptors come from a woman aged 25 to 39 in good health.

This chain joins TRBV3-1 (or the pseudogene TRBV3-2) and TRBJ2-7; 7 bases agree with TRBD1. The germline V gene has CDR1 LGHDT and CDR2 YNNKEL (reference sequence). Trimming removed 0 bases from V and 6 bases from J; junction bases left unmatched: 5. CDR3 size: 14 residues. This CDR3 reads CASSQDRDSLEQYF. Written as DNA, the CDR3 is TGTGCCAGCAGCCAAGATCGGGACAGTCTCGAGCAGTACTTC.

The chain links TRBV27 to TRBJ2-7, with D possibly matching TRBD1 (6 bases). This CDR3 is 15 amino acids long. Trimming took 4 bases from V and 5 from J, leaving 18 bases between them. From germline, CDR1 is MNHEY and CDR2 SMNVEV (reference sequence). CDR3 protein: CASSSPGAPQDEQYF. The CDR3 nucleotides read TGTGCCAGCAGTTCCCCAGGGGCCCCCCAGGACGAGCAGTACTTC.

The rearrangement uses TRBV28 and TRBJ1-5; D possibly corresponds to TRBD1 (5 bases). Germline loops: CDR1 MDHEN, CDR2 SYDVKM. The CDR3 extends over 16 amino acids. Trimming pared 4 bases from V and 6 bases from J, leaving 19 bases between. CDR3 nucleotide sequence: TGTGCCAGCAGTTCGTGGACGGGGACCTACAGTCAGCCCCAGCATTTT. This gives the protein CASSSWTGTYSQPQHF.

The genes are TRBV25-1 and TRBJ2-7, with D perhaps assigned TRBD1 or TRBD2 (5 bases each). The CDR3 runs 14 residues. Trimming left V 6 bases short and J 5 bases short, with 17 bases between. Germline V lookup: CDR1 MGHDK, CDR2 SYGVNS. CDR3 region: CASSTTQVGDEQYF. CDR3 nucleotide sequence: TGTGCCAGCAGCACTACACAGGTGGGGGACGAGCAGTACTTC.

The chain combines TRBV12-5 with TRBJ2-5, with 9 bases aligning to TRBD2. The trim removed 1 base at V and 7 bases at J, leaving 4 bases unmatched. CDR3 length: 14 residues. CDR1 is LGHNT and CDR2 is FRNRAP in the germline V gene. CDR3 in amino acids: CASGLGTSDGTQYF. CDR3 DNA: TGTGCTAGTGGTTTGGGGACTAGCGACGGGACCCAGTACTTC.

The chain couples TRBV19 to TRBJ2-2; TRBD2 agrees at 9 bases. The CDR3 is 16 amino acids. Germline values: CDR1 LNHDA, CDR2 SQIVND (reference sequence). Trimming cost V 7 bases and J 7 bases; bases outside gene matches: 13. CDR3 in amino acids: CASTRAGGPIVGELFF. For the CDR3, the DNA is TGTGCCAGTACGCGGGCGGGAGGGCCGATTGTCGGGGAGCTGTTTTTT.

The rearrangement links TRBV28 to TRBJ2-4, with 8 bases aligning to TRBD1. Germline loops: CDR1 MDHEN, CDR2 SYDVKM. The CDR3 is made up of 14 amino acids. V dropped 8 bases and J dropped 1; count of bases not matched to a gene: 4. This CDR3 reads CASAGDRAKNIQYF. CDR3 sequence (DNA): TGTGCCAGCGCTGGGGACAGGGCCAAAAACATTCAGTACTTC.

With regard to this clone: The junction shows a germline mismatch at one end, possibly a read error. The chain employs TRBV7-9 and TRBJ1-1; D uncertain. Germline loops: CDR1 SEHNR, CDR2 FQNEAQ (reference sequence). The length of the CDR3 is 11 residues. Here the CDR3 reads CASRLDTEAFF. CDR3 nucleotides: TGTGCCAGCAGGTTAGACACTGAAGCTTTCTTT. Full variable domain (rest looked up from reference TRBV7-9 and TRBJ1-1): DTGVSQNPRHKITKRGQNVTFRCDPISEHNRLYWYRQTLGQGPEFLTYFQNEAQLEKSRLLSDRFSAERPKGSFSTLEIQRTEQGDSAMYLCASRLDTEAFFGQGTRLTVV.

CDR3 sequence (DNA): TGTGCCAGCTCACCCAACCGACAGGGAGGAAATAACTATGGCTACACCTTC. Translated, it gives CASSPNRQGGNNYGYTF. This chain links TRBV18 with TRBJ1-2; 7 positions match TRBD1. Germline V gene sequence: CDR1 KGHSH, CDR2 LQKENI. The V segment lost 3 bases and the J segment 1 base; nucleotides outside the gene matches: 11. The CDR3 spans 17 residues. The full variable domain, its missing parts supplied by reference TRBV18 and TRBJ1-2, is NAGVMQNPRHLVRRRGQEARLRCSPMKGHSHVYWYRQLPEEGLKFMVYLQKENIIDESGMPKERFSAEFPKEGPSILRIQQVVRGDSAAYFCASSPNRQGGNNYGYTFGSGTRLTVV.

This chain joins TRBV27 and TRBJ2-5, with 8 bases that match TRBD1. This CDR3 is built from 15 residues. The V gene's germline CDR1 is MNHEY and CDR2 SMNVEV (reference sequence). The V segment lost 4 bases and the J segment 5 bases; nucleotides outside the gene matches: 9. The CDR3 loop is CASSSPGTGQETQYF. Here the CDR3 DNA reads TGTGCCAGCAGTTCCCCCGGGACAGGACAGGAGACCCAGTACTTC.

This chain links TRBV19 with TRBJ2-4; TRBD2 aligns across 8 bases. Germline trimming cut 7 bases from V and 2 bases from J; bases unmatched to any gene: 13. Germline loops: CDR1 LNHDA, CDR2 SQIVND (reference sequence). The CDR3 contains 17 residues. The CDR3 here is CASTDRSGTDSKNIQYF. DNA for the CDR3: TGTGCCAGTACCGATCGTAGCGGGACTGATTCCAAAAACATTCAGTACTTC.

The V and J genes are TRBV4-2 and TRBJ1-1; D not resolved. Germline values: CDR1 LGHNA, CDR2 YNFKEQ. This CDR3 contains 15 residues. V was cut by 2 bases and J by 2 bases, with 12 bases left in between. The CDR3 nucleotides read TGTGCCAGCAGCCAATCTTGGAATCTCAACACTGAAGCTTTCTTT. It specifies CASSQSWNLNTEAFF.

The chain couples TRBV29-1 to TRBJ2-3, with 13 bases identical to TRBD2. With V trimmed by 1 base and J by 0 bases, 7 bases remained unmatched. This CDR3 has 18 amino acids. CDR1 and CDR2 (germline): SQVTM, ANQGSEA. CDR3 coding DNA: TGCAGCGTTGAAGGAGAGACTAGCGGGGGGCCCAGCACAGATACGCAGTATTTT. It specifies CSVEGETSGGPSTDTQYF.

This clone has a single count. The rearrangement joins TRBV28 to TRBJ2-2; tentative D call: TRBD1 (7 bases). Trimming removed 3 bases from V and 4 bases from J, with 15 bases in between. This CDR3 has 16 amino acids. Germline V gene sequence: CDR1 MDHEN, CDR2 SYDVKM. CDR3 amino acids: CASSLPAQGGTGELFF. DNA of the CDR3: TGTGCCAGCAGTTTGCCTGCCCAGGGGGGCACCGGGGAGCTGTTTTTT.

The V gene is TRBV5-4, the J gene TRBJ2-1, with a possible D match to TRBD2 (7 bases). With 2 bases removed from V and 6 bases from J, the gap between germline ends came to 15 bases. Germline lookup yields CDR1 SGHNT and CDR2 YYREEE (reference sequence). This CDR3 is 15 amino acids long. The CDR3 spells CASSLGGGDSNEQFF. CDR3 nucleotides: TGTGCCAGCAGCTTAGGGGGGGGCGATTCCAATGAGCAGTTCTTC. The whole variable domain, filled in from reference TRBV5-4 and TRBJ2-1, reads ETGVTQSPTHLIKTRGQQVTLRCSSQSGHNTVSWYQQALGQGPQFIFQYYREEENGRGNFPPRFSGLQFPNYSSELNVNALELDDSALYLCASSLGGGDSNEQFFGPGTRLTVL.

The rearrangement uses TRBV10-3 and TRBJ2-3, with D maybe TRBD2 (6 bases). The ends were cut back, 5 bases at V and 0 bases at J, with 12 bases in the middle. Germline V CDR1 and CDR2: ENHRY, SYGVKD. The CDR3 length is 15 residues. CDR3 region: CAISSTSSSTDTQYF. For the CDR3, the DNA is TGTGCCATCAGTTCAACTAGCTCAAGCACAGATACGCAGTATTTT.

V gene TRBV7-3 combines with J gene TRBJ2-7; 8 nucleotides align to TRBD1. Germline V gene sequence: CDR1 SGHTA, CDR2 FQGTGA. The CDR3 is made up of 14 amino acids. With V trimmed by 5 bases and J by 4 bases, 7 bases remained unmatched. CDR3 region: CASSRGQGEYEQYF. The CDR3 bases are TGTGCCAGCAGCCGAGGACAGGGCGAGTACGAGCAGTACTTC.

The CDR3 DNA follows: TGCGCCAGCAGCCCTGAATGGGGACAGAATTACAATGAGCAGTTCTTC. It yields the protein CASSPEWGQNYNEQFF. The chain is built from TRBV5-1 and TRBJ2-1, with TRBD1 matching over 7 bases. V lost 4 bases and J lost 4; bases outside the gene matches: 11. CDR1 SGHRS and CDR2 YFSETQ come from the germline V gene. This CDR3 is built from 16 residues.

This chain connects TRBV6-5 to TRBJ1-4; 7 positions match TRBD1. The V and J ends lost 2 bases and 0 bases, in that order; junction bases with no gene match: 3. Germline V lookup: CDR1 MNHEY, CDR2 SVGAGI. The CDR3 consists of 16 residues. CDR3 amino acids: CASSYGQGATNEKLFF. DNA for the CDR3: TGTGCCAGCAGTTACGGGCAGGGGGCAACTAATGAAAAACTGTTTTTT.

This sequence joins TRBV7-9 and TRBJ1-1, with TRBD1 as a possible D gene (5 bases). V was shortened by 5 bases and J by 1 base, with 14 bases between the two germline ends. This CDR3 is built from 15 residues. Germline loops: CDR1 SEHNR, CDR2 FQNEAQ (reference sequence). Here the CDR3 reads CASSPLRTTNTEAFF. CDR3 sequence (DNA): TGTGCCAGCAGCCCACTACGGACAACGAACACTGAAGCTTTCTTT.

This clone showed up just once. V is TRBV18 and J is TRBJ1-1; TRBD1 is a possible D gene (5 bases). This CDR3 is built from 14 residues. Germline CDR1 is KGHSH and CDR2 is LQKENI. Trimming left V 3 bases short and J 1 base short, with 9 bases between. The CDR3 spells CASSPGQGNTEAFF. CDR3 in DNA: TGTGCCAGCTCACCGGGTCAGGGGAACACTGAAGCTTTCTTT. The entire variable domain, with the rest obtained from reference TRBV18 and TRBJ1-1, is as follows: NAGVMQNPRHLVRRRGQEARLRCSPMKGHSHVYWYRQLPEEGLKFMVYLQKENIIDESGMPKERFSAEFPKEGPSILRIQQVVRGDSAAYFCASSPGQGNTEAFFGQGTRLTVV.

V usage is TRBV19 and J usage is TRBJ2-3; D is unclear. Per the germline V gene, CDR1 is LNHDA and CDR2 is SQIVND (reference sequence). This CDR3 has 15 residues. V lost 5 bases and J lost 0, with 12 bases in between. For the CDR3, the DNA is TGTGCCAGTAGTGTCTCCACGAGAAGCACAGATACGCAGTATTTT. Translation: CASSVSTRSTDTQYF.

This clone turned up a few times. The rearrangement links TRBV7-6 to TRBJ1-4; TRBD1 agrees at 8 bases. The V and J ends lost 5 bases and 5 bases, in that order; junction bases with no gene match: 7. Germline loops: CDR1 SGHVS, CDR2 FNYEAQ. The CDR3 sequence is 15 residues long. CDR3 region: CASSMLQGGNEKLFF. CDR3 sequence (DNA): TGTGCCAGCAGCATGTTACAGGGGGGGAATGAAAAACTGTTTTTT.

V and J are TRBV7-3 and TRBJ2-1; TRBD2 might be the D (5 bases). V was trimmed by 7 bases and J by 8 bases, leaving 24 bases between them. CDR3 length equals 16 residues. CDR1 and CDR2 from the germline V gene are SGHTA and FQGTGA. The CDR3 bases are TGTGCCAGCACCCATAGAGTAGCAGGAGGATCCCATGAGCAGTTCTTC. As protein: CASTHRVAGGSHEQFF.

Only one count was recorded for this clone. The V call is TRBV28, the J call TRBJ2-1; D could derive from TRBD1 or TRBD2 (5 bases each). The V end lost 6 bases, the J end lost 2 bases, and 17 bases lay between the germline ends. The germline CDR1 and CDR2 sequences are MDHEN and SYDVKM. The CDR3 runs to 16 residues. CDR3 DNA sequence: TGTGCCAGCAGCAGCCCGGGACCTCAAACCTACAATGAGCAGTTCTTC. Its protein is CASSSPGPQTYNEQFF.

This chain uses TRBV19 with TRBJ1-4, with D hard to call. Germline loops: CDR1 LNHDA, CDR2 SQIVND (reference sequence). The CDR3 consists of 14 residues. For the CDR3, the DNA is TGTGGTTCCTCAAGTCGACTAACTAATGAAAAACTGTTTTTT. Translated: CGSSSRLTNEKLFF.

CDR3 protein: CASSLAILAGVYTDTQYF. The CDR3 DNA is TGCGCCAGCAGCTTGGCTATTCTAGCGGGGGTTTACACAGATACGCAGTATTTT. The chain links TRBV5-1 to TRBJ2-3; the match to TRBD2 covers 10 bases. This CDR3 has 18 residues. CDR1 SGHRS and CDR2 YFSETQ come from the germline V gene. V trimming: 0 bases; J trimming: 2 bases; junction bases outside the gene matches: 9. The full variable domain, rest sourced from reference TRBV5-1 and TRBJ2-3, is KAGVTQTPRYLIKTRGQQVTLSCSPISGHRSVSWYQQTPGQGLQFLFEYFSETQRNKGNFPGRFSGRQFSNSRSEMNVSTLELGDSALYLCASSLAILAGVYTDTQYFGPGTRLTVL.